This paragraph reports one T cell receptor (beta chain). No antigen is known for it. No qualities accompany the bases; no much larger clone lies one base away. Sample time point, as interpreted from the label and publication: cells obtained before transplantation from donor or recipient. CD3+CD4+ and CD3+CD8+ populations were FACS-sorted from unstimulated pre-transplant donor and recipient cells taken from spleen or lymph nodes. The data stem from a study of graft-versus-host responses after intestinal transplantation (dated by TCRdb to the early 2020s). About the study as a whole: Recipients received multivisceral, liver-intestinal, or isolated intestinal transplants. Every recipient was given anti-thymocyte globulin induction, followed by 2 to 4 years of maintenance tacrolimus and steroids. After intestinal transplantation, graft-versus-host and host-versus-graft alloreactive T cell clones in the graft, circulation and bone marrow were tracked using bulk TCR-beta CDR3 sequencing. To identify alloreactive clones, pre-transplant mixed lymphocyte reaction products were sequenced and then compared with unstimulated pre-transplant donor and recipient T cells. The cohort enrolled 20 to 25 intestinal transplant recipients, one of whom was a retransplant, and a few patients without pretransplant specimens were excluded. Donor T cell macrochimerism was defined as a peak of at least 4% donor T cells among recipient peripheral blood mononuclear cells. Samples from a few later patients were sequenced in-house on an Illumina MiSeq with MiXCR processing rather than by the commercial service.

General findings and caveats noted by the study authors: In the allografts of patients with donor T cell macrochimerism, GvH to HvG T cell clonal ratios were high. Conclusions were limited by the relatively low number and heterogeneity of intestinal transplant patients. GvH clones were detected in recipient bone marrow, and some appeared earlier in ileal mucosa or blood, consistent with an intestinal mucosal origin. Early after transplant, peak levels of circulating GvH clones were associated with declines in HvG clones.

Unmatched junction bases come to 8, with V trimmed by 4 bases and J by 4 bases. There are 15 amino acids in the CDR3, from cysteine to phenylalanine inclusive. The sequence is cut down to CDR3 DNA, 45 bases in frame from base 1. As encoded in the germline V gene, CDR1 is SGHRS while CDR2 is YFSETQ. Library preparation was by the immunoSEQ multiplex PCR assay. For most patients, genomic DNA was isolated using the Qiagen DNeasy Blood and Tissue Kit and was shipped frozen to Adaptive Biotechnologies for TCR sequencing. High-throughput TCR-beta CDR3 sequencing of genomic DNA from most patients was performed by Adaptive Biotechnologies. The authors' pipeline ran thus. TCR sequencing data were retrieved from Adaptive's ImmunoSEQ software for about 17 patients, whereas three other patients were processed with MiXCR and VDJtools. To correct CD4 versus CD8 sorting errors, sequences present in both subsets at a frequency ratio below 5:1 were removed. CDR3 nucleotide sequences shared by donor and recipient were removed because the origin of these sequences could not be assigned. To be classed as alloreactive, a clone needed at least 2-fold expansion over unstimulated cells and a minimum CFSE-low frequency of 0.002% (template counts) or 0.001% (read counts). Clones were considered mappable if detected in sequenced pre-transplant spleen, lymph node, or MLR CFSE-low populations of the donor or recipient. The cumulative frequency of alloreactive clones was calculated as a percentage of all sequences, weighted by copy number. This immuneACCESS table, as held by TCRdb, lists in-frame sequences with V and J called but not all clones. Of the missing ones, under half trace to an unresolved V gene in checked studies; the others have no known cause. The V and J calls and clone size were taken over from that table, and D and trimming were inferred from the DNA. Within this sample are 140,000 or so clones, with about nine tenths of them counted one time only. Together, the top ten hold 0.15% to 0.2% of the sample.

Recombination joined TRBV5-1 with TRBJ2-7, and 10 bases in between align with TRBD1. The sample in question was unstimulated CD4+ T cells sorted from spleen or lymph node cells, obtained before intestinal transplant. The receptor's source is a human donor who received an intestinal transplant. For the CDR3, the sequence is CASSPRQGAGYEQYF. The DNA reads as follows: TGCGCCAGCAGCCCAAGACAGGGGGCGGGATACGAGCAGTACTTC.